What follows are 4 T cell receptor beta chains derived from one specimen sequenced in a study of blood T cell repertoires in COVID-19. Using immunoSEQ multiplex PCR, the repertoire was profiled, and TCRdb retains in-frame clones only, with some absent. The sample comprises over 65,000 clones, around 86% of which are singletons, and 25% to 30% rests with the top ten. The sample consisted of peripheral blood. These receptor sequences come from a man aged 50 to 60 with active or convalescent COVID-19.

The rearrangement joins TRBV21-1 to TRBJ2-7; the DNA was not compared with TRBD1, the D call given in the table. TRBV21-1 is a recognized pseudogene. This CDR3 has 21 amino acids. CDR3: CASRTGVLGQESSHIPYEQYF. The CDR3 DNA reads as TGTGCCAGCAGAACGGGGGTCCTTGGACAGGAGAGTTCCCACATACCTTACGAGCAGTACTTC.

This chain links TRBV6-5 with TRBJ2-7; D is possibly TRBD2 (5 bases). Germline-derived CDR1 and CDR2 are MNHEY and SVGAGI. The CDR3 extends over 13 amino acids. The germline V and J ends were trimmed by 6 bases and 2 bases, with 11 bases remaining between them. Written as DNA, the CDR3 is TGTGCCAGCAGACTAGGAATCCCCTACGAGCAGTACTTC. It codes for CASRLGIPYEQYF.

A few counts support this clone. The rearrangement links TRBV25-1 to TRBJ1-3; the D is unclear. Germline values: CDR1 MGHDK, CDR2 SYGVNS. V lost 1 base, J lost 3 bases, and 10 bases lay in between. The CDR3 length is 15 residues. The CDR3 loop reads CASSESGVRGNTIYF. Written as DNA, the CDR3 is TGTGCCAGCAGTGAATCCGGGGTCCGTGGAAACACCATATATTTT.

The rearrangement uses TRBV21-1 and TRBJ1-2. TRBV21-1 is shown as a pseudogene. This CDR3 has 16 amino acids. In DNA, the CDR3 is TGTGCCAGCAGCTCGATAGGATGTGGGGGGAACTATGGCTACACCTTC. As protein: CASSSIGCGGNYGYTF.